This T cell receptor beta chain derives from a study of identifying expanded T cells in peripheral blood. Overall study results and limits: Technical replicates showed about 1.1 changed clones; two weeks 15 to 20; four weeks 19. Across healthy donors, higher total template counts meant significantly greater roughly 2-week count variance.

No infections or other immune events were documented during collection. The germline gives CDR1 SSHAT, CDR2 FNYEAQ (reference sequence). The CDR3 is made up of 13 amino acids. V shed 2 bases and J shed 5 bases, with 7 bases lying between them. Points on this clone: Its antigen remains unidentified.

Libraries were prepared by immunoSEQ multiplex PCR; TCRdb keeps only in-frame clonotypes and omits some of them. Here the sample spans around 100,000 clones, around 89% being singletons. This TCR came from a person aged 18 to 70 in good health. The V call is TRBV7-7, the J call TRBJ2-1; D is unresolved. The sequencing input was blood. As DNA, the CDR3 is TGTGCCAGCAGCTTAAACGTAAACAATGAGCAGTTCTTC. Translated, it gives CASSLNVNNEQFF.